The 25 T cell receptor beta chains given below trace back to one sample, sequenced in a study of brain metastases from non-small cell lung cancer. Assay used: immunoSEQ multiplex PCR; TCRdb lists only in-frame clones, some missing. Of 1,200 or so clones listed, 83% are singletons. Sequenced material: tissue from a brain metastasis. Every receptor here comes from a donor aged 40 or older with non-small cell lung cancer.

In its sample, this clone was seen once. CDR3 DNA sequence: TGTGCCAGCAGCGTGCAGATCCCATTTCGTTTAGACGAGCAGTACTTC. This sequence encodes CASSVQIPFRLDEQYF. The rearrangement joins TRBV3-1 (or the pseudogene TRBV3-2) to TRBJ2-7; no firm D call. V lost 5 bases and J 5 bases, leaving 22 bases between the germline ends. Germline V gene data show CDR1 as LGHDT and CDR2 as YNNKEL (reference sequence). The CDR3 contains 16 residues.

This clone turned up a few times. V is TRBV7-2 and J is TRBJ1-3; D perhaps matches TRBD1 (5 bases). In germline, CDR1 is SGHTA, CDR2 FQGNSA. The CDR3 length is 13 residues. V was trimmed by 4 bases and J by 9 bases, leaving 13 bases between them. CDR3 nucleotide sequence: TGTGCCAGCAGCTCGGCAGGGTTTGGCACCATATATTTT. Its protein is CASSSAGFGTIYF.

CDR3 DNA sequence: TGTGCCAGTAGTATTTCCCCACCCAGGGTGGGCCAAAAACTGTTTTTT. It translates to CASSISPPRVGQKLFF. The J gene is TRBJ1-4, the V gene TRBV19, with D maybe TRBD1 (5 bases). The CDR3 runs 16 residues. In germline, CDR1 is LNHDA, CDR2 SQIVND (reference sequence). V was clipped by 3 bases and J by 9 bases, with 20 bases between them.

The chain links TRBV27 to TRBJ2-5, with D tentatively TRBD2 (5 bases). The length of the CDR3 is 14 residues. Germline CDR1 MNHEY, CDR2 SMNVEV (reference sequence). Trimming pared 8 bases from V and 1 base from J, leaving 14 bases between. The CDR3 nucleotides are TGTGCCAGCGTCAAGAGGGTCGCCCAAGAGACCCAGTACTTC. As protein: CASVKRVAQETQYF.

Regarding this clone: A junction end diverges from the germline sequence, so it may reflect a read error. The chain joins TRBV6-5 to TRBJ1-1; weak D call: TRBD1 (6 bases). The germline V gene has CDR1 MNHEY and CDR2 SVGAGI. This CDR3 spans 13 amino acids. In DNA form, the CDR3 reads TGTGCCAGCAGTTCAGGGGCGAACATTGAAGCTTTCTTT. Its translation: CASSSGANIEAFF.

Concerning this clone: This clone may be a read error of a much larger clone one base away. V gene TRBV16 combines with J gene TRBJ1-5; no definite D call. The V gene's germline CDR1 is KGHSY and CDR2 FQNENV. This CDR3 has 15 amino acids. CDR3: CANSQSYSRNQPQHF. In DNA, the CDR3 is TGTGCCAACAGCCAATCGTACAGCAGGAATCAGCCCCAGCATTTT.

The CDR3 protein is CASSLWEGAGNTIYF. In nucleotides, the CDR3 is TGTGCCAGCAGCTTATGGGAGGGGGCTGGAAACACCATATATTTT. This chain joins TRBV7-2 and TRBJ1-3, with D tentatively TRBD1 (6 bases). Germline CDR1 SGHTA, CDR2 FQGNSA. This CDR3 comprises 15 residues. V was shortened by 2 bases and J by 2 bases, with 10 bases between the two germline ends.

The chain joins TRBV19 to TRBJ1-2; D is ambiguous. CDR3 length: 15 residues. Trimming took 10 bases from V and 6 from J, leaving 24 bases between them. The germline V gene has CDR1 LNHDA and CDR2 SQIVND (reference sequence). The CDR3 here is CATHKTPPTGDGYTF. The CDR3 DNA follows: TGTGCCACTCACAAAACCCCCCCGACGGGCGATGGCTACACCTTC.

This clone was recorded once. The CDR3 DNA sequence: TGTGCCAGCTCACCCGGGGACAGGATCAATCAGCCCCAGCATTTT. Residues: CASSPGDRINQPQHF. This sequence joins TRBV18 and TRBJ1-5; 8 nucleotides agree with TRBD1. The V gene end was trimmed by 3 bases and the J gene end by 3 bases; junction bases not matched to a gene: 4. Per the germline V gene, CDR1 is KGHSH and CDR2 is LQKENI. The length of the CDR3 is 15 residues.

The CDR3 DNA follows: TGTGCCAGCAGTTTGGGTAGCGGGGGAAACAATGAGCAGTTCTTC. This translates into CASSLGSGGNNEQFF. The genes are TRBV27 and TRBJ2-1; 9 bases align to TRBD2. The CDR3 extends over 15 amino acids. Trimming took 3 bases from V and 5 from J; bases not matched to a gene: 5. The germline V gene has CDR1 MNHEY and CDR2 SMNVEV (reference sequence).

Points on this clone: Compared with germline, one end of the junction differs, possibly owing to a read error. This chain connects TRBV7-9 to TRBJ1-1; 7 bases map to TRBD1. The germline CDR1 and CDR2 sequences are SEHNR and FQNEAQ (reference sequence). The CDR3 is 16 amino acids. For the CDR3, the DNA is TGTGCCAGCAGCCCTCCGACAGGGAGAATGAACACTGAAACTTTCTTT. Residues: CASSPPTGRMNTETFF.

The V and J genes are TRBV29-1 and TRBJ1-1, with 7 bases fitting TRBD1. The V gene end was trimmed by 7 bases and the J gene end by 4 bases; junction bases not matched to a gene: 6. Germline V gene lookup returns CDR1 SQVTM and CDR2 ANQGSEA. The CDR3 contains 12 residues. CDR3 in DNA: TGCAGCGAGACAGGGTTGAGCACTGAAGCTTTCTTT. Translation: CSETGLSTEAFF.

V gene TRBV15 combines with J gene TRBJ2-7; 8 bases align to TRBD2. The CDR3 loop spans 15 amino acids. The germline V gene encodes CDR1 LNHNV and CDR2 YYDKDF (reference sequence). V shed 3 bases, J shed 6 bases, and the junction held 10 bases outside the gene matches. The CDR3 sequence is CATSRELGGASEQYF. CDR3 nucleotide sequence: TGTGCCACCAGCAGGGAACTCGGGGGGGCGAGCGAGCAGTACTTC.

V is TRBV7-9 and J is TRBJ2-1; D perhaps matches TRBD1 (7 bases). CDR1 is SEHNR and CDR2 is FQNEAQ in the germline V gene (reference sequence). The CDR3 extends over 14 amino acids. Trimming removed 4 bases from V and 6 bases from J, with 13 bases in between. This CDR3 is CASSSPQGGNEQFF. The CDR3 bases are TGTGCCAGCAGCTCTCCGCAGGGGGGCAATGAGCAGTTCTTC.

In its sample, this clone was seen a few times. The genes are TRBV7-8 and TRBJ2-1, with 8 bases lining up with TRBD1. The V gene's germline CDR1 is SGHVS and CDR2 FQNEAQ. This CDR3 region has 15 residues. V trimming: 5 bases; J trimming: 7 bases; junction bases outside the gene matches: 10. CDR3: CASSPDRGGKNEQFF. The CDR3 bases are TGTGCCAGCAGCCCCGACAGGGGTGGGAAAAATGAGCAGTTCTTC.

The V gene is TRBV10-3, the J gene TRBJ2-3; 13 nucleotides line up with TRBD2. Germline CDR1 reads ENHRY; CDR2 reads SYGVKD. The ends lost 0 bases at V and 2 bases at J; junction bases unmatched: 11. The CDR3 runs 20 residues. CDR3 sequence reads: CAISESPTSGGPGYTDTQYF. CDR3 in DNA: TGTGCCATCAGTGAGTCTCCGACTAGCGGGGGGCCGGGGTACACAGATACGCAGTATTTT.

The CDR3: CASSVGQGTDTQYF. The CDR3 DNA sequence: TGTGCCAGCAGCGTAGGGCAGGGGACAGATACGCAGTATTTT. This chain links TRBV9 with TRBJ2-3; D perhaps matches TRBD1 (6 bases). The length of the CDR3 is 14 residues. The germline V and J ends were trimmed by 0 bases and 3 bases, with 8 bases remaining between them. In germline, CDR1 is SGDLS, CDR2 YYNGEE. The variable domain in full, completed from reference TRBV9 and TRBJ2-3, reads DSGVTQTPKHLITATGQRVTLRCSPRSGDLSVYWYQQSLDQGLQFLIQYYNGEERAKGNILERFSAQQFPDLHSELNLSSLELGDSALYFCASSVGQGTDTQYFGPGTRLTVL.

The chain has TRBV5-3 and TRBJ2-1, with D perhaps TRBD2 (6 bases). TRBV5-3 is given ORF status, its function remaining uncertain. V dropped 4 bases and J dropped 6 bases, with 17 bases sitting between them. The CDR3 is 15 residues long. CDR3: CARSPQSRGGNEQFF. DNA for the CDR3: TGTGCCAGAAGCCCCCAATCGCGGGGTGGCAATGAGCAGTTCTTC.

The rearrangement joins TRBV19 to TRBJ2-3; TRBD2 agrees at 10 bases. The germline CDR1 and CDR2 sequences are LNHDA and SQIVND (reference sequence). The CDR3 loop spans 15 amino acids. Germline trimming cut 3 bases from V and 4 bases from J; bases unmatched to any gene: 4. The CDR3 DNA reads as TGTGCCAGTAGTATCCAAGCGGGGGGGCCAGATACGCAGTATTTT. Translated, it gives CASSIQAGGPDTQYF.

V is TRBV6-5 and J is TRBJ1-2, with 7 bases that match TRBD1. Germline values: CDR1 MNHEY, CDR2 SVGAGI. Trimming removed 5 bases from V and 6 bases from J; junction bases left unmatched: 9. This CDR3 has 14 residues. The CDR3 DNA follows: TGTGCCAGCAGTCCCCAGGGGGGAAATGATGGCTACACCTTC. As protein: CASSPQGGNDGYTF.

V is TRBV19 and J is TRBJ1-6; perhaps TRBD1 as D (5 bases). The germline V gene encodes CDR1 LNHDA and CDR2 SQIVND (reference sequence). V lost 0 bases and J 6 bases, leaving 9 bases between the germline ends. This CDR3 comprises 15 residues. Here the CDR3 reads CASSIESTANSPLHF. The CDR3, as DNA: TGTGCCAGTAGTATAGAATCGACAGCTAATTCACCCCTCCACTTT.

The V call is TRBV5-1, the J call TRBJ1-2; no reliable D call. V was pared by 0 bases and J by 8 bases, with 11 bases between. This CDR3 comprises 13 residues. CDR1 is SGHRS, CDR2 YFSETQ, per germline. The CDR3 here is CASSLGQVTGYTF. The CDR3 DNA reads as TGCGCCAGCAGCTTGGGGCAGGTTACAGGCTACACCTTC. Full variable domain (outside the CDR3, taken from reference TRBV5-1 and TRBJ1-2): KAGVTQTPRYLIKTRGQQVTLSCSPISGHRSVSWYQQTPGQGLQFLFEYFSETQRNKGNFPGRFSGRQFSNSRSEMNVSTLELGDSALYLCASSLGQVTGYTFGSGTRLTVV.

The chain links TRBV5-1 to TRBJ2-5; 9 bases are a match to TRBD2. V dropped 0 bases and J dropped 1; count of bases not matched to a gene: 7. Germline CDR1 reads SGHRS; CDR2 reads YFSETQ. This CDR3 has 17 residues. The DNA of the CDR3 is TGCGCCAGCAGCTTGGGTCCTAGCGGGGCCCTCCAAGAGACCCAGTACTTC. This gives the protein CASSLGPSGALQETQYF.

The gene calls are TRBV7-3 and TRBJ2-1, with 12 nucleotides matching TRBD2. In germline, CDR1 is SGHTA, CDR2 FQGTGA. The V segment lost 4 bases and the J segment 7 bases; nucleotides outside the gene matches: 8. The CDR3 spans 16 residues. For the CDR3, the DNA is TGTGCCAGCAGCTCCCCTAGCGGGGGGGCTTATAATGAGCAGTTCTTC. Translated: CASSSPSGGAYNEQFF. Looking up the rest from reference TRBV7-3 and TRBJ2-1 gives the full variable domain: GAGVSQTPSNKVTEKGKYVELRCDPISGHTALYWYRQSLGQGPEFLIYFQGTGAADDSGLPNDRFFAVRPEGSVSTLKIQRTERGDSAVYLCASSSPSGGAYNEQFFGPGTRLTVL.

This clone showed up just a few times. V usage is TRBV5-6 and J usage is TRBJ1-1; D ambiguous. The V end was cut by 0 bases, the J end by 7 bases, with 7 bases between. CDR3 size: 12 residues. Germline V gives CDR1 SGHDT, CDR2 YYEEEE. The CDR3 loop reads CASSLGRNEAFF. The CDR3 DNA reads as TGTGCCAGCAGCTTGGGCCGGAATGAAGCTTTCTTT.